Below are 32 T cell receptor beta chains sequenced from a single sample in a study of T-cell reconstitution after alpha-beta-depleted transplantation in children. It was with unique molecular identifiers that the TCRbeta library was prepared. TCRdb passed the PCR reads through MiXCR, listing each CDR3 protein once. The sample lists some 490,000 distinct CDR3 sequences; roughly an eighth were seen once. Sequenced material: PBMCs from the stem cell graft donor, taken from the stem cell graft. The receptor set was obtained from a human donor who donated a stem cell graft to a child with combined immunodeficiency.

The sample holds a few counts of this clonotype. A clone one base away is much larger, so this may be a read error. The rearrangement uses TRBV12-3 or TRBV12-4 and TRBJ2-7, with D unclear. CDR3 length: 12 residues. Trimming stripped 7 bases from V and 0 bases from J, with 7 bases between. The CDR3 protein is CASTPSSYEQYF. The CDR3 DNA follows: TGTGCCAGCACCCCGAGCTCCTACGAGCAGTACTTC.

This clonotype occurred a few times. The chain links TRBV6-5 to TRBJ1-1, with D tentatively TRBD1 (6 bases). Trimming stripped 0 bases from V and 6 bases from J, with 11 bases between. CDR3 size: 14 residues. CDR1 MNHEY and CDR2 SVGAGI come from the germline V gene. The CDR3 reads CASSYSDRRAEAFF. The DNA for the CDR3 is TGTGCCAGCAGTTACTCTGACAGGAGGGCTGAAGCTTTCTTT.

The chain links TRBV6-5 to TRBJ1-2, with a possible D match to TRBD1 (6 bases). V was shortened by 2 bases and J by 4 bases, with 14 bases between the two germline ends. CDR1 MNHEY and CDR2 SVGAGI come from the germline V gene. This CDR3 is built from 15 residues. The CDR3, as DNA: TGTGCCAGCAGTTACCGGAGGGGGGCGGGCTATGGCTACACCTTC. Translation gives CASSYRRGAGYGYTF.

The sample holds a few counts of this clonotype. The rearrangement uses TRBV12-3 or TRBV12-4 and TRBJ2-5, with a possible D match to TRBD1 (6 bases). The CDR3 runs 15 residues. Trimming left V 8 bases short and J 4 bases short, with 20 bases between. The CDR3 DNA follows: TGTGCCAGCGAGAGAACTAAACAGGGTAGAGAGACCCAGTACTTC. As protein: CASERTKQGRETQYF.

The sample holds many counts of this clonotype. The chain recombines TRBV25-1 with TRBJ1-5; the D is unclear. The CDR3 loop spans 13 amino acids. CDR1 and CDR2 from the germline V gene are MGHDK and SYGVNS. The ends were cut back, 3 bases at V and 0 bases at J, with 3 bases in the middle. CDR3 coding DNA: TGTGCCAGCAGTGAGGGTAGCAATCAGCCCCAGCATTTT. As protein: CASSEGSNQPQHF.

This clonotype was detected many times. This sequence joins TRBV10-3 and TRBJ1-1; 12 nucleotides agree with TRBD1. Germline CDR1 is ENHRY and CDR2 is SYGVKD. The CDR3 sequence is 12 residues long. Trimming took 6 bases from V and 8 from J; bases not matched to a gene: 1. CDR3 sequence reads: CAIRGTGGEAFF. The CDR3, as DNA: TGTGCCATCAGAGGGACAGGGGGCGAAGCTTTCTTT.

This clonotype showed up just a few times. The rearrangement uses TRBV20-1 and TRBJ1-4; no definite D call. V was pared by 1 base and J by 5 bases, with 5 bases between. Looked up from germline, CDR1 is DFQATT and CDR2 is SNEGSKA (reference sequence). The CDR3 contains 12 residues. The DNA for the CDR3 is TGCAGTGCTAGAGTTAGAAATGAAAAACTGTTTTTT. This sequence encodes CSARVRNEKLFF.

This clonotype has a count of ten or more. The rearrangement links TRBV10-3 to TRBJ2-7; D not certain. V lost 3 bases to trimming and J lost 6 bases, with 9 bases between them. The germline V gene has CDR1 ENHRY and CDR2 SYGVKD. CDR3 length: 12 residues. CDR3 sequence (DNA): TGTGCCATCAGTGATATTATGGGCGAGCAGTACTTC. Translated, it gives CAISDIMGEQYF.

This clonotype was detected ten times or more. The rearrangement joins TRBV19 to TRBJ2-1; 8 bases fit TRBD2. CDR1 and CDR2 (germline): LNHDA, SQIVND (reference sequence). The CDR3 is 14 residues long. V shed 4 bases, J shed 4 bases, and the junction held 3 bases outside the gene matches. For the CDR3, the DNA is TGTGCCAGTAGTACAGCGGGGGCGTACAATGAGCAGTTCTTC. Its protein product is CASSTAGAYNEQFF.

This clonotype occurred many times. The chain joins TRBV20-1 to TRBJ2-1, with TRBD2 as a possible D gene (5 bases). The CDR3 extends over 13 amino acids. Looked up from germline, CDR1 is DFQATT and CDR2 is SNEGSKA (reference sequence). V lost 3 bases and J 7 bases, leaving 13 bases between the germline ends. The CDR3 nucleotides are TGCAGTGCTAGTGACCAGAGGGTTAATGAGCAGTTCTTC. Translation gives CSASDQRVNEQFF.

This chain uses TRBV24-1 with TRBJ2-2; D is perhaps TRBD1 (5 bases). The germline V gene encodes CDR1 KGHDR and CDR2 SFDVKD. The CDR3 is 16 amino acids. Trimming pared 7 bases from V and 4 bases from J, leaving 18 bases between. For the CDR3, the DNA is TGTGCCACCAGCGACAGTGGGGCCAGCACCACCGGGGAGCTGTTTTTT. Encoded protein: CATSDSGASTTGELFF.

The rearrangement joins TRBV6-5 to TRBJ2-6; the D gene is possibly TRBD2 (5 bases). V lost 5 bases and J lost 0, with 11 bases in between. The CDR3 runs 16 residues. Germline V gene lookup returns CDR1 MNHEY and CDR2 SVGAGI. This CDR3 is CASSNVAGSGANVLTF. In DNA form, the CDR3 reads TGTGCCAGCAGTAACGTGGCGGGCTCTGGGGCCAACGTCCTGACTTTC.

The J gene is TRBJ2-5, the V gene TRBV5-8, with 9 bases aligning to TRBD2. Looked up from germline, CDR1 is SGHTS and CDR2 is YDEGEE. The V and J ends lost 3 bases and 0 bases, in that order; junction bases with no gene match: 6. This CDR3 region has 16 residues. CDR3 in DNA: TGTGCCAGCAGCTCAGGGACTAGCCCGTACCAAGAGACCCAGTACTTC. Protein sequence: CASSSGTSPYQETQYF. Full variable domain (rest looked up from reference TRBV5-8 and TRBJ2-5): EAGVTQSPTHLIKTRGQQATLRCSPISGHTSVYWYQQALGLGLQFLLWYDEGEERNRGNFPPRFSGRQFPNYSSELNVNALELEDSALYLCASSSGTSPYQETQYFGPGTRLLVL.

The CDR3, as DNA: TGCAGTCCCGGACAGGTTAATTCACCCCTCCACTTT. Its protein is CSPGQVNSPLHF. The chain carries TRBV20-1 and TRBJ1-6; TRBD1 aligns across 7 bases. Germline V gives CDR1 DFQATT, CDR2 SNEGSKA (reference sequence). The CDR3 has 12 residues. Trimming removed 8 bases from V and 6 bases from J; junction bases left unmatched: 4.

This clonotype has only a few counts. The chain carries TRBV28 and TRBJ1-2; no definite D call. The ends were cut back, 5 bases at V and 5 bases at J, with 15 bases in the middle. Germline V gene lookup returns CDR1 MDHEN and CDR2 SYDVKM. This CDR3 region has 14 residues. CDR3 in DNA: TGTGCCAGCAGTCTCCCTCAGCTTTGGTATGGCTACACCTTC. Its translation is CASSLPQLWYGYTF.

The genes are TRBV4-3 and TRBJ2-1, with D unresolved. The CDR3 is 16 residues long. CDR1 is LGHNA, CDR2 YSLEER, per germline. Trimming took off 4 bases at V and 0 bases at J, with 13 bases between the two ends. CDR3 protein: CASSPRSLDSYNEQFF. CDR3 coding DNA: TGCGCCAGCAGCCCAAGGAGTCTAGACTCCTACAATGAGCAGTTCTTC.

This clonotype has a handful of counts. V is TRBV16 and J is TRBJ1-1, with 9 bases identical to TRBD1. There are 15 residues in the CDR3. V shed 2 bases and J 7 bases; nucleotides not matched to a gene: 8. Germline CDR1 KGHSY, CDR2 FQNENV. The DNA for the CDR3 is TGTGCCAGCAGCCAACTGGGACAGGGTAACGATGAAGCTTTCTTT. Amino acids: CASSQLGQGNDEAFF.

This clonotype appeared many times. The genes are TRBV9 and TRBJ2-7; TRBD1 matches at 9 bases. The ends lost 7 bases at V and 2 bases at J; junction bases unmatched: 7. This CDR3 spans 14 amino acids. Germline CDR1 SGDLS, CDR2 YYNGEE. CDR3 amino acids: CASGKDRGTYEQYF. The CDR3, as DNA: TGTGCCAGCGGAAAGGACAGGGGAACCTACGAGCAGTACTTC.

This clonotype has ten or more counts. The rearrangement links TRBV12-3 or TRBV12-4 to TRBJ2-1; the D gene could be TRBD1 or TRBD2 (5 bases each). Trimming took 4 bases from V and 7 from J, leaving 5 bases between them. This CDR3 is built from 11 residues. CDR3 nucleotide sequence: TGTGCCAGCAGTTGGGGGAATGAGCAGTTCTTC. Its translation is CASSWGNEQFF.

This clonotype was recorded a few times. V and J are TRBV10-3 and TRBJ2-7; D is unclear. Trimming cost V 3 bases and J 3 bases, with 3 bases left between them. The germline gives CDR1 ENHRY, CDR2 SYGVKD. The CDR3 spans 11 residues. The CDR3 bases are TGTGCCATCAGTGAATTCTACGAGCAGTACTTC. It encodes CAISEFYEQYF.

This clonotype occurred many times. The chain recombines TRBV20-1 with TRBJ2-3; D remains unclear. Germline CDR1 reads DFQATT; CDR2 reads SNEGSKA (reference sequence). V lost 6 bases, J lost 0 bases, and 13 bases lay in between. The CDR3 is 14 residues long. CDR3 sequence: CSALPVGSTDTQYF. The CDR3 DNA is TGCAGTGCCCTGCCGGTGGGGAGCACAGATACGCAGTATTTT.

The chain recombines TRBV2 with TRBJ1-2; D possibly corresponds to TRBD1 (6 bases). Germline CDR1 SNHLY, CDR2 FYNNEI. The V gene lost 1 base and the J gene lost 3 bases, with 9 bases spanning the gap. CDR3 size: 14 residues. The CDR3 sequence: CASSEGGQYYGYTF. The CDR3 DNA follows: TGTGCCAGCAGTGAAGGTGGACAGTACTATGGCTACACCTTC.

The chain links TRBV4-3 to TRBJ2-3, with D possibly TRBD2 on 5 matching bases. V lost 5 bases, J lost 10 bases, and 19 bases lay in between. This CDR3 comprises 14 residues. Germline V gives CDR1 LGHNA, CDR2 YSLEER. This CDR3 is CASSTTAGESAQYF. CDR3 sequence (DNA): TGCGCCAGCAGCACGACTGCGGGTGAGAGCGCGCAGTATTTT.

The V gene is TRBV9, the J gene TRBJ1-1, with D possibly matching TRBD1 (6 bases). Trimming stripped 0 bases from V and 1 base from J, with 13 bases between. CDR1 and CDR2 from the germline V gene are SGDLS and YYNGEE. The CDR3 consists of 16 residues. The CDR3 protein is CASSVGRGRGNTEAFF. The CDR3 bases are TGTGCCAGCAGCGTAGGACGGGGGCGGGGGAACACTGAAGCTTTCTTT.

This clonotype was counted between two and nine times. The genes are TRBV7-9 and TRBJ2-1; D gene unclear. Germline V gives CDR1 SEHNR, CDR2 FQNEAQ (reference sequence). The CDR3 consists of 17 residues. V gave up 0 bases and J gave up 0 bases, with 12 bases separating them. The CDR3 here is CASSLAGLSLSYNEQFF. CDR3 DNA sequence: TGTGCCAGCAGCTTAGCGGGATTGAGTCTCTCCTACAATGAGCAGTTCTTC.

The V and J genes are TRBV27 and TRBJ2-1; 12 bases line up with TRBD2. The ends lost 10 bases at V and 0 bases at J; junction bases unmatched: 10. The CDR3 is 17 residues long. Germline lookup yields CDR1 MNHEY and CDR2 SMNVEV (reference sequence). The CDR3 loop is CAIRRLAGGSSYNEQFF. The CDR3, as DNA: TGTGCCATAAGACGTCTAGCGGGAGGGAGCTCCTACAATGAGCAGTTCTTC.

In this sample, this clonotype turned up many times. The rearrangement uses TRBV7-2 and TRBJ2-7; D is ambiguous. V was trimmed by 2 bases and J by 6 bases, leaving 14 bases between them. There are 14 residues in the CDR3. Germline V gene data show CDR1 as SGHTA and CDR2 as FQGNSA. CDR3 region: CASSLRVGSLEQYF. The CDR3 region has the DNA TGTGCCAGCAGCTTAAGGGTCGGATCACTCGAGCAGTACTTC.

V usage is TRBV5-1 and J usage is TRBJ2-5, with D perhaps TRBD2 (5 bases). With 2 bases removed from V and 5 bases from J, the gap between germline ends came to 13 bases. Germline CDR1 is SGHRS and CDR2 is YFSETQ. CDR3 size: 14 residues. The CDR3 protein is CASSFSRVRETQYF. The CDR3 nucleotides are TGCGCCAGCAGCTTCTCGAGGGTTCGGGAGACCCAGTACTTC.

This clonotype was recorded a few times. V is TRBV25-1 and J is TRBJ2-1; TRBD2 agrees at 15 bases. V shed 0 bases and J 9 bases; nucleotides not matched to a gene: 12. CDR1 is MGHDK and CDR2 is SYGVNS in the germline V gene. This CDR3 comprises 19 residues. The CDR3 loop is CASSEYRGLAGGLGGEQFF. CDR3 in DNA: TGTGCCAGCAGTGAATACCGTGGACTAGCGGGAGGGCTGGGGGGTGAGCAGTTCTTC.

The chain combines TRBV9 with TRBJ2-3; no clear D. The V gene's germline CDR1 is SGDLS and CDR2 YYNGEE. CDR3 size: 15 residues. Trimming stripped 2 bases from V and 1 base from J, with 11 bases between. In nucleotides, the CDR3 is TGTGCCAGCAGCGTGTCGGGCAGCGGCACAGATACGCAGTATTTT. Translating it yields CASSVSGSGTDTQYF.

This chain connects TRBV20-1 to TRBJ1-1; no definite D call. Between the trimmed V and J ends, which lost 1 base and 7 bases, there was a span of 10 bases. The germline gives CDR1 DFQATT, CDR2 SNEGSKA (reference sequence). The CDR3 is 12 residues long. This CDR3 reads CSARVPGREAFF. For the CDR3, the DNA is TGCAGTGCTAGAGTTCCAGGCCGTGAAGCTTTCTTT.

The chain combines TRBV7-9 with TRBJ2-1; TRBD2 agrees at 8 bases. CDR3 length equals 15 residues. The V and J ends lost 5 bases and 4 bases, in that order; junction bases with no gene match: 7. Germline CDR1 SEHNR, CDR2 FQNEAQ (reference sequence). The CDR3 protein is CASSPRGGVYNEQFF. The CDR3, as DNA: TGTGCCAGCAGCCCCCGGGGGGGGGTTTACAATGAGCAGTTCTTC.